This T cell receptor (beta chain) appears in the sequencing data of a study of cytomegalovirus exposure and HLA in healthy donors. Researchers ran the PCR with 60 Vbeta and 13 Jbeta primers. The repertoire was sequenced with immunoSEQ multiplex PCR; TCRdb's copy has only in-frame clones and lacks some. This table holds about 140,000 clones, roughly 86% found once. A word on this clone: Its antigen is undetermined.

Study outcomes and limitations: Among the sequence variants, a highly shared cluster was likely an artifact of sequencing. Earlier results showed most TCR beta V segments being productive about 87% or about 30% of the time. Immune exposure information available was restricted to CMV serostatus.

This CDR3 region has 14 residues. From germline, CDR1 is MDHEN and CDR2 SYDVKM. The sequence came from a man aged 18-30 years in good health and CMV-seropositive. The gene calls are TRBV28 and TRBJ2-5, with D perhaps matching TRBD2 (7 bases). The J call is doubtful: the DNA matches TRBJ2-7 better. Sequences were obtained from PBMCs. This CDR3 reads CASSLGGASHEQYF. Written as DNA, the CDR3 is TGTGCCAGCAGTCTTGGGGGGGCCAGCCACGAGCAGTACTTC.